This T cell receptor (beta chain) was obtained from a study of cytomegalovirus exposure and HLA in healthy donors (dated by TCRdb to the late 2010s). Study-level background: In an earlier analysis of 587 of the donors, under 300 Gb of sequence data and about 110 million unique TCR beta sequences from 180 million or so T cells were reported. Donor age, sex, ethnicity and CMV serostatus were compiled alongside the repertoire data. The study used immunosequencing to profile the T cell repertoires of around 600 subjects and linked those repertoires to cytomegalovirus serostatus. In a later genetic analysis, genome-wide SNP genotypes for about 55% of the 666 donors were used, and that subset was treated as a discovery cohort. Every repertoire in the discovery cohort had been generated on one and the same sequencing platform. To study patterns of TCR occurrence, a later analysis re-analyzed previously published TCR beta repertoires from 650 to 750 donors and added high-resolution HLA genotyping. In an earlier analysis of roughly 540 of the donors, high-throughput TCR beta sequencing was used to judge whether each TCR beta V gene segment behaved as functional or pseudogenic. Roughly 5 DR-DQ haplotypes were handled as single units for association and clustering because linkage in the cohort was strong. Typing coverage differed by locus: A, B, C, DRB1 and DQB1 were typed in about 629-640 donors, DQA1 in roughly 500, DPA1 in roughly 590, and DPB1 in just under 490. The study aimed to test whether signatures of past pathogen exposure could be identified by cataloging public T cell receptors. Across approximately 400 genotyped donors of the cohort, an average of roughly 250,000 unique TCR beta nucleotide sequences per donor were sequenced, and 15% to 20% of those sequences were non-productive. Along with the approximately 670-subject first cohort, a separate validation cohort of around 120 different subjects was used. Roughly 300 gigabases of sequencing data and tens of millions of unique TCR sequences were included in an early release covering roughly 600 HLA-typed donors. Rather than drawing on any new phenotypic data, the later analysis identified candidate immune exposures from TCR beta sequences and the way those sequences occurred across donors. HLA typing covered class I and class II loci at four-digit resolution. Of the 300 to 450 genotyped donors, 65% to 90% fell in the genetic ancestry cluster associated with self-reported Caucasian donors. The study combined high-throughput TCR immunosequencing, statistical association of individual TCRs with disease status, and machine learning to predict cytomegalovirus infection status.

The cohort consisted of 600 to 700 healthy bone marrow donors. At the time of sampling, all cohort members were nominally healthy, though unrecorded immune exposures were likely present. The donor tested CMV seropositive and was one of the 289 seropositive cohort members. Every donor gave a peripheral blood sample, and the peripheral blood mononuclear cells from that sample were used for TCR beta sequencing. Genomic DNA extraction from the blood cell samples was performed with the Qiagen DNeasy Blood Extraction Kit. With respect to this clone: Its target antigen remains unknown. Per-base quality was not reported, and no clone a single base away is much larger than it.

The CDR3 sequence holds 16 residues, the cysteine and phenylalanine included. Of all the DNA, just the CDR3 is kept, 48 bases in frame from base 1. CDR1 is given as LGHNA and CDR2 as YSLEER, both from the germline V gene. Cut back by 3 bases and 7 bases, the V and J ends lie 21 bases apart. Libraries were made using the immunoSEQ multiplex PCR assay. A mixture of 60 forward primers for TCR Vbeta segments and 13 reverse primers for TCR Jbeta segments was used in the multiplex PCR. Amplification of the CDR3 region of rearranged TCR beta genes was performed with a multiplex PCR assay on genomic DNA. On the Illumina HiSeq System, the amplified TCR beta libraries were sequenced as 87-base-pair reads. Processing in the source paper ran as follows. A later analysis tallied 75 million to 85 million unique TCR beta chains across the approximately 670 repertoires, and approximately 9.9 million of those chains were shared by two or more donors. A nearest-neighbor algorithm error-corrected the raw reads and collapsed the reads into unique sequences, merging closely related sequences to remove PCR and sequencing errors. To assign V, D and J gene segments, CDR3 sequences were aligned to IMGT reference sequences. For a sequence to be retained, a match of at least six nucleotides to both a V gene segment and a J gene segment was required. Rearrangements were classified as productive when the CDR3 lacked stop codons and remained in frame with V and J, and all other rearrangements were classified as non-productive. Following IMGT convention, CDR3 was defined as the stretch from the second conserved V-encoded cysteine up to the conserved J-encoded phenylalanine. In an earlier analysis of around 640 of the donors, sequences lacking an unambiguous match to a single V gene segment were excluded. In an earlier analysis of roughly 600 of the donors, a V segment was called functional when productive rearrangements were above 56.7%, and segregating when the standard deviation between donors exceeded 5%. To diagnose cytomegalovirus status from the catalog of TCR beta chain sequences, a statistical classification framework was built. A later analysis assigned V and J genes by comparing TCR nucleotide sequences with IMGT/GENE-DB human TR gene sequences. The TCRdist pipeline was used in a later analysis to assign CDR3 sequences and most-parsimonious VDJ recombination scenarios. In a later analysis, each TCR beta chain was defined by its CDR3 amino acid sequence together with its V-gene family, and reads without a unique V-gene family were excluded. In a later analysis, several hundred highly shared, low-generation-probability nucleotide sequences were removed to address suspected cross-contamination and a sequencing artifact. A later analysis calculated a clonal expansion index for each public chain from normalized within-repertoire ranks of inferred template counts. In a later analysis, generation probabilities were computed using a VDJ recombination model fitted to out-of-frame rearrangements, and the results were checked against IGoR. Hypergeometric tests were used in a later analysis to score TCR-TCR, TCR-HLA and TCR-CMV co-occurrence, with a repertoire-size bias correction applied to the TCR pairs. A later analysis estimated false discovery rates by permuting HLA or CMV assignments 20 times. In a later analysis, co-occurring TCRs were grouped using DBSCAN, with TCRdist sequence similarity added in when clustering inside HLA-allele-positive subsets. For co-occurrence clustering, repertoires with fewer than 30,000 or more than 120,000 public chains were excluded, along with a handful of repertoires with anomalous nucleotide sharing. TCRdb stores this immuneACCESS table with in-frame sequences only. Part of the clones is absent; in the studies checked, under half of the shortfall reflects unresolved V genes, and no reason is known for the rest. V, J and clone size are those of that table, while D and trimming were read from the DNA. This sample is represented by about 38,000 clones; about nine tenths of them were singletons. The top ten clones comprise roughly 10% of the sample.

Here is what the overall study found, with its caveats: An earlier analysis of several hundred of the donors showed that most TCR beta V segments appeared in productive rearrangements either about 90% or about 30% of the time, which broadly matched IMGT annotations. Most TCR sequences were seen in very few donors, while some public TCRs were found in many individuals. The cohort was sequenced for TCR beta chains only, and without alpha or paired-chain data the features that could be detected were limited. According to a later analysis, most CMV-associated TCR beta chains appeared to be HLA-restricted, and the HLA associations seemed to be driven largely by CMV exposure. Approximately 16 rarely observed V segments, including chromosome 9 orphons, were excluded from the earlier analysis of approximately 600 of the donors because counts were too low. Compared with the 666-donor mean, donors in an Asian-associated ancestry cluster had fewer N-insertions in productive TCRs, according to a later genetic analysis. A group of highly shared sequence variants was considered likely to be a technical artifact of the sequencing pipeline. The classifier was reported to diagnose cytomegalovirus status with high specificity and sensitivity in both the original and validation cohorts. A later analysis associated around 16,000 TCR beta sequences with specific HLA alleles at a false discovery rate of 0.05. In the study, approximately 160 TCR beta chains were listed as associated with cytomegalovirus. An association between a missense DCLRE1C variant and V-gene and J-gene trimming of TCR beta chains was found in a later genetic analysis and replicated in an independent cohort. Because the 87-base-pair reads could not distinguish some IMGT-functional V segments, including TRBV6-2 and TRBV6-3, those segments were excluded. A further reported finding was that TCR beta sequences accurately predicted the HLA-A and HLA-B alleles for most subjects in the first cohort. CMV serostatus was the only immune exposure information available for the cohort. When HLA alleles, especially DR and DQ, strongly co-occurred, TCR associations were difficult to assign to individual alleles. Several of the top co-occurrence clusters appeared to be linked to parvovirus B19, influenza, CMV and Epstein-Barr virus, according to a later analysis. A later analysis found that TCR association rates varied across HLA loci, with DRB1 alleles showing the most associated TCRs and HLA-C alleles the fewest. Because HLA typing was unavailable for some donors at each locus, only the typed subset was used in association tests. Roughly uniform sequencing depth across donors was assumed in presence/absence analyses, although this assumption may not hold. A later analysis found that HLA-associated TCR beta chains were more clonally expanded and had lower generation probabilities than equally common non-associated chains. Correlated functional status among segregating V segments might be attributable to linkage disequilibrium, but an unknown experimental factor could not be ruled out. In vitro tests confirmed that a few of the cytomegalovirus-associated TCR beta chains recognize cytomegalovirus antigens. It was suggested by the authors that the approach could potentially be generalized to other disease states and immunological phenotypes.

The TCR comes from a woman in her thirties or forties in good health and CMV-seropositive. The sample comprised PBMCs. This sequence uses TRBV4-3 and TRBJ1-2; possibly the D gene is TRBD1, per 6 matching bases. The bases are TGCGCCAGCAGCCACGCCAGGGGCAGGGGTACGTTTGGCTACACCTTC. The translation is CASSHARGRGTFGYTF.